A single sample is the source of the 20 T cell receptor beta chains below, sequenced in a study of CD8 T cells in ankylosing spondylitis. One entry per CDR3 protein results from TCRdb running MiXCR on the 5' RACE reads. Here the sample spans 150,000 to 200,000 distinct CDR3 sequences, 30% to 35% being singletons. Material for sequencing was synovial fluid, either unsorted or a sorted T cell fraction (not recorded which). The receptors were sampled from a male donor with ankylosing spondylitis.

This clonotype was counted between two and nine times. This chain's CDR3 is CSVEGTWESKNIQYF. CDR3 DNA sequence: TGCAGCGTCGAGGGGACCTGGGAATCCAAAAACATTCAGTACTTC. The chain joins TRBV29-1 to TRBJ2-4; D is possibly TRBD1 or TRBD2 (5 bases each). V gave up 6 bases and J gave up 2 bases, with 17 bases separating them. CDR1 and CDR2 from the germline V gene are SQVTM and ANQGSEA. CDR3 size: 15 residues.

Remarks on this clonotype: A read error may account for a junction end that differs from germline. This chain links TRBV10-3 with TRBJ2-1; TRBD2 matches 8 bases. The germline CDR1 and CDR2 sequences are ENHRY and SYGVKD. The CDR3 is made up of 13 amino acids. CDR3 coding DNA: TGTGCCATCAGTGGGACTAGCTACGATGAGCAGTTCTTC. It yields the protein CAISGTSYDEQFF.

This clonotype was counted at least ten times. The chain recombines TRBV10-3 with TRBJ2-7, with 10 bases that match TRBD1. The V and J ends lost 11 bases and 3 bases, in that order; junction bases with no gene match: 7. Per the germline V gene, CDR1 is ENHRY and CDR2 is SYGVKD. CDR3 size: 13 residues. The CDR3 DNA reads as TGTGCCGCGGGACAGGGGACCGACTACGAGCAGTACTTC. It encodes CAAGQGTDYEQYF.

V usage is TRBV20-1 and J usage is TRBJ1-2, with D tentatively TRBD1 (6 bases). The germline V gene encodes CDR1 DFQATT and CDR2 SNEGSKA (reference sequence). The CDR3 has 17 amino acids. V was pared by 0 bases and J by 4 bases, with 21 bases between. The CDR3 DNA is TGCAGTGCTAGAGATCTTACAGGGCCCCAAATCAGCTATGGCTACACCTTC. Translating gives CSARDLTGPQISYGYTF.

V gene TRBV24-1 combines with J gene TRBJ2-1, with D tentatively TRBD2 (6 bases). Germline lookup yields CDR1 KGHDR and CDR2 SFDVKD. Trimming shortened V by 5 bases and J by 0 bases, and 16 bases separated the two germline ends. The CDR3 extends over 17 amino acids. In nucleotides, the CDR3 is TGTGCCACCAGTGTCGGGAGCGGATTCAGCTCCTACAATGAGCAGTTCTTC. Its translation: CATSVGSGFSSYNEQFF.

The chain uses TRBV5-4 and TRBJ2-1, with D perhaps being TRBD1 or TRBD2 (5 bases each). CDR1 and CDR2 (germline): SGHNT, YYREEE (reference sequence). The CDR3 contains 16 residues. Between the trimmed V and J ends, which lost 4 bases and 5 bases, there was a span of 19 bases. DNA of the CDR3: TGTGCCAGCAGCAGGTCCGGGACCCGGCCCCACAATGAGCAGTTCTTC. It yields the protein CASSRSGTRPHNEQFF.

This clonotype was counted many times. The V call is TRBV6-5, the J call TRBJ1-2, with 10 bases aligning to TRBD1. The CDR3 contains 16 residues. Germline CDR1 reads MNHEY; CDR2 reads SVGAGI. The J segment lost 7 bases and the V segment lost 0 bases, leaving 8 bases of the junction unmatched. CDR3 amino acids: CASSYSRTGGMGGYTF. DNA for the CDR3: TGTGCCAGCAGTTACTCCCGGACAGGGGGAATGGGTGGCTACACCTTC.

The chain joins TRBV20-1 to TRBJ2-3; 9 nucleotides align to TRBD2. This CDR3 spans 16 amino acids. Germline CDR1 reads DFQATT; CDR2 reads SNEGSKA (reference sequence). V lost 3 bases, J lost 3 bases, and 10 bases stayed unmatched. The CDR3 protein is CSASLQASGVTDTQYF. The CDR3 DNA sequence: TGCAGTGCTAGTCTGCAGGCTAGCGGGGTGACAGATACGCAGTATTTT.

This clonotype was observed at least ten times. The rearrangement uses TRBV20-1 and TRBJ2-3; 9 bases align to TRBD1. CDR1 is DFQATT and CDR2 is SNEGSKA in the germline V gene (reference sequence). V lost 6 bases, J lost 7 bases, and 11 bases stayed unmatched. The CDR3 consists of 14 residues. CDR3 residues: CSARKGTGSNTQYF. The CDR3 DNA reads TGCAGTGCAAGGAAAGGGACAGGGAGCAATACGCAGTATTTT.

This clonotype was detected ten times or more. The genes are TRBV18 and TRBJ2-5, with D perhaps matching TRBD2 (7 bases). Trimming cost V 6 bases and J 5 bases, with 16 bases left between them. The length of the CDR3 is 14 residues. Looked up from germline, CDR1 is KGHSH and CDR2 is LQKENI. The CDR3 sequence is CASSRTRQGETQYF. For the CDR3, the DNA is TGTGCCAGCTCGCGGACTAGGCAGGGGGAGACCCAGTACTTC.

This clonotype was observed at least ten times. This chain links TRBV2 with TRBJ2-2; D is possibly TRBD1 (6 bases). Trimming left V 9 bases short and J 0 bases short, with 14 bases between. The CDR3 length is 15 residues. Per germline, CDR1 SNHLY and CDR2 FYNNEI. CDR3 region: CASQPGHPNTGELFF. The CDR3 nucleotides read TGTGCCAGTCAACCGGGACACCCGAACACCGGGGAGCTGTTTTTT.

This clonotype was recorded a few times. The V call is TRBV19, the J call TRBJ2-6; 10 bases agree with TRBD1. The CDR3 covers 19 residues. The J segment lost 1 base and the V segment lost 3 bases, leaving 9 bases of the junction unmatched. Germline loops: CDR1 LNHDA, CDR2 SQIVND (reference sequence). The CDR3 loop reads CASSMTIWDRGSGANVLTF. For the CDR3, the DNA is TGTGCCAGTAGTATGACTATTTGGGACAGGGGTTCTGGGGCCAACGTCCTGACTTTC.

V usage is TRBV29-1 and J usage is TRBJ2-2; 13 nucleotides agree with TRBD2. This CDR3 comprises 16 residues. Germline trimming cut 1 base from V and 5 bases from J; bases unmatched to any gene: 4. CDR1 and CDR2 (germline): SQVTM, ANQGSEA. The CDR3 here is CSVEGLAGGKTGELFF. The CDR3 DNA sequence: TGCAGCGTTGAAGGACTAGCGGGAGGTAAAACCGGGGAGCTGTTTTTT.

The chain recombines TRBV5-1 with TRBJ1-1; perhaps TRBD1 as D (6 bases). Germline CDR1 and CDR2: SGHRS and YFSETQ. V shed 4 bases and J shed 4 bases, with 17 bases lying between them. The CDR3 runs to 15 residues. CDR3 nucleotides: TGCGCCAGCAGCGAACGGTGGGGAGGGGGCACTGAAGCTTTCTTT. This sequence encodes CASSERWGGGTEAFF.

The chain couples TRBV29-1 to TRBJ2-5, with 8 bases matching TRBD2. Losses at the gene ends were 8 bases for V and 6 bases for J; bases not matched to a gene: 8. This CDR3 has 12 amino acids. Germline CDR1 is SQVTM and CDR2 is ANQGSEA. For the CDR3, the DNA is TGCAGCTCCGGGACTAGAGGGAAGACCCAGTACTTC. This encodes CSSGTRGKTQYF.

This clonotype was counted a few times. The chain uses TRBV29-1 and TRBJ2-3; D assignment may be TRBD1 or TRBD2 (5 bases each). CDR1 is SQVTM, CDR2 ANQGSEA, per germline. V was clipped by 5 bases and J by 0 bases, with 6 bases between them. This CDR3 comprises 12 residues. In DNA, the CDR3 is TGCAGCGTTAGGGACAGCACAGATACGCAGTATTTT. It translates to CSVRDSTDTQYF.

The chain recombines TRBV28 with TRBJ2-6; the D gene is possibly TRBD1 (5 bases). This CDR3 is built from 15 residues. The germline V and J ends were trimmed by 5 bases and 0 bases, with 8 bases remaining between them. The V gene's germline CDR1 is MDHEN and CDR2 SYDVKM. In nucleotides, the CDR3 is TGTGCCAGCAGTACACAGGTCTCTGGGGCCAACGTCCTGACTTTC. Residues: CASSTQVSGANVLTF.

This clonotype was picked up many times. The chain couples TRBV29-1 to TRBJ2-5; tentatively, D is TRBD2 (6 bases). The germline CDR1 and CDR2 sequences are SQVTM and ANQGSEA. The CDR3 runs 13 residues. Trimming left V 7 bases short and J 5 bases short, with 17 bases between. The CDR3 bases are TGCAGCGCGGCCTGGGGGGTTTTTGAGACCCAGTACTTC. It translates to CSAAWGVFETQYF.

This rearrangement joins TRBV7-2 to TRBJ1-1; D might be TRBD1 (6 bases). V gave up 6 bases and J gave up 0 bases, with 14 bases separating them. Looked up from germline, CDR1 is SGHTA and CDR2 is FQGNSA. CDR3 length equals 15 residues. CDR3 bases: TGTGCCAGCAGATCAGAACAGGGCATGAACACTGAAGCTTTCTTT. This gives the protein CASRSEQGMNTEAFF.

This clonotype was observed a handful of times. The gene calls are TRBV7-9 and TRBJ1-1; tentative D call: TRBD1 (6 bases). This CDR3 is built from 14 residues. Trimming cost V 6 bases and J 4 bases, with 15 bases left between them. Germline CDR1 reads SEHNR; CDR2 reads FQNEAQ (reference sequence). CDR3 region: CASSSGAGITEAFF. The CDR3 DNA reads TGTGCCAGCAGTTCGGGGGCAGGGATCACTGAAGCTTTCTTT.